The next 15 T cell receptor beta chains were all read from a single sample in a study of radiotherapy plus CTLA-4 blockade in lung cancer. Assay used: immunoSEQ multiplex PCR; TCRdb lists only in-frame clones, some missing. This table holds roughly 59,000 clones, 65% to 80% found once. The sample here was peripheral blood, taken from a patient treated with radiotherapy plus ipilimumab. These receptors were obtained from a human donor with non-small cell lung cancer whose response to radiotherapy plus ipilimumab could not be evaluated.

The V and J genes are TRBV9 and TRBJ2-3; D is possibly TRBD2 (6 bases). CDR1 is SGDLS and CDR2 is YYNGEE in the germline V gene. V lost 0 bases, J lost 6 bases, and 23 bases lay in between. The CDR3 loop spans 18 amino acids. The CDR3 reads CASSVDFDSRRGRDTQYF. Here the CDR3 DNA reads TGTGCCAGCAGCGTAGATTTCGACTCACGGAGGGGAAGGGATACGCAGTATTTT.

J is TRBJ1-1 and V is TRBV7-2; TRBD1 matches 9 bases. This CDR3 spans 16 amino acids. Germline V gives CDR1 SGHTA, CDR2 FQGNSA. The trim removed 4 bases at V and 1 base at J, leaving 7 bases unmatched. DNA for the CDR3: TGTGCCAGCAGCTCCCTAAACAGGGGGCGGAACACTGAAGCTTTCTTT. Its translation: CASSSLNRGRNTEAFF.

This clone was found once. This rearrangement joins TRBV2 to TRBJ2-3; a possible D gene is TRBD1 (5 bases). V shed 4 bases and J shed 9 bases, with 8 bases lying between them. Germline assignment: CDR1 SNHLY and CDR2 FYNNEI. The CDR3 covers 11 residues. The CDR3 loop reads CASSARGTQYF. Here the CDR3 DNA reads TGTGCCAGCAGTGCAAGGGGAACGCAGTATTTT.

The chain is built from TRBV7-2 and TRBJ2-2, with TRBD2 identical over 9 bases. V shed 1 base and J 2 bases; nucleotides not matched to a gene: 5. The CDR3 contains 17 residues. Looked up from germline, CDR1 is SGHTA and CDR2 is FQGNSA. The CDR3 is CASSLGSSGVNTGELFF. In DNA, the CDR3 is TGTGCCAGCAGCTTAGGGTCTAGCGGGGTTAACACCGGGGAGCTGTTTTTT.

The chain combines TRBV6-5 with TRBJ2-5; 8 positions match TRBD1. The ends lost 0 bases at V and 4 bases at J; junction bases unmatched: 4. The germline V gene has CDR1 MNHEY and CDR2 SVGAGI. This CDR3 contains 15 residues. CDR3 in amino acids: CASSYSYRGSETQYF. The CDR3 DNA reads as TGTGCCAGCAGTTACTCCTACAGGGGGTCAGAGACCCAGTACTTC.

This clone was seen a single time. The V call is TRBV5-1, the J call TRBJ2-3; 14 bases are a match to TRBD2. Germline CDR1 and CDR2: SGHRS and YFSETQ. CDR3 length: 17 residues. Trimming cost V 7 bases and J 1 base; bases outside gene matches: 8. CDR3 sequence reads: CASGPGLAGVGTDTQYF. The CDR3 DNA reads TGCGCCAGCGGTCCGGGACTAGCGGGAGTTGGCACAGATACGCAGTATTTT.

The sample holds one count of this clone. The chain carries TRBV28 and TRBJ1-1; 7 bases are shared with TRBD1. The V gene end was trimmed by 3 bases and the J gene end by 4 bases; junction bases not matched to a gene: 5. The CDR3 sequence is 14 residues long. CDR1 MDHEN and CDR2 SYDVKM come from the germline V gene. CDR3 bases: TGTGCCAGCAGTTTTGGACAGGAGGGCACTGAAGCTTTCTTT. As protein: CASSFGQEGTEAFF. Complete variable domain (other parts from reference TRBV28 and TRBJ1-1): DVKVTQSSRYLVKRTGEKVFLECVQDMDHENMFWYRQDPGLGLRLIYFSYDVKMKEKGDIPEGYSVSREKKERFSLILESASTNQTSMYLCASSFGQEGTEAFFGQGTRLTVV.

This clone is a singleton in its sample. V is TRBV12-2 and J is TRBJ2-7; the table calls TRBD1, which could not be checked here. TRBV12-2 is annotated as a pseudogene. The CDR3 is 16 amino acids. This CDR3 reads CASRSRRTGYSYEQYF. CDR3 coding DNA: TGTGCAAGTCGCTCCCGACGGACAGGTTACTCCTACGAGCAGTACTTC.

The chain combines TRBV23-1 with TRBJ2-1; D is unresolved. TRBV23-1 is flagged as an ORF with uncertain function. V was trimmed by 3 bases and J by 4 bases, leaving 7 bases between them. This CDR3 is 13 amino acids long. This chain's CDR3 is CASSQYRYNEQFF. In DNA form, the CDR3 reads TGCGCCAGCAGTCAGTACAGATACAATGAGCAGTTCTTC.

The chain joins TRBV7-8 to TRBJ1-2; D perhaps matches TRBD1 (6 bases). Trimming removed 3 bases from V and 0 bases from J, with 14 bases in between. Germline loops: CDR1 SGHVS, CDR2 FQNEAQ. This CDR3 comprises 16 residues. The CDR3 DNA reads TGTGCCAGCAGCTTGTCGACAGGTGCCTCTAACTATGGCTACACCTTC. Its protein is CASSLSTGASNYGYTF.

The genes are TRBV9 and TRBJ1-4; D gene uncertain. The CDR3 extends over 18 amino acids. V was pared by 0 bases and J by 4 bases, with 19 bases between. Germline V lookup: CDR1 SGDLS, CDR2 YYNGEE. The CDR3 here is CASSVGRVRETNNEKLFF. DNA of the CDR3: TGTGCCAGCAGCGTAGGGAGGGTGCGGGAGACGAATAATGAAAAACTGTTTTTT.

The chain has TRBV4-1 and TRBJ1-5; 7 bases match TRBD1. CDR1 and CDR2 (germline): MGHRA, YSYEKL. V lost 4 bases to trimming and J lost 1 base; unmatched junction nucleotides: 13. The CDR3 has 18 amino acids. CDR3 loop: CASSPTLDRAESNQPQHF. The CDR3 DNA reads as TGCGCCAGCAGCCCGACCCTCGACAGGGCGGAGAGCAATCAGCCCCAGCATTTT.

CDR3 nucleotides: TGCGCCAGCAGCTTGGGACTAGCGGGGGGTCCCGGGGCCAACGTCCTGACTTTC. The encoded protein is CASSLGLAGGPGANVLTF. The J gene is TRBJ2-6, the V gene TRBV5-1; 13 bases map to TRBD2. This CDR3 is 18 amino acids long. CDR1 is SGHRS, CDR2 YFSETQ, per germline. Losses at the gene ends were 0 bases for V and 4 bases for J; bases not matched to a gene: 4. Supplemented by reference TRBV5-1 and TRBJ2-6, the full variable domain reads KAGVTQTPRYLIKTRGQQVTLSCSPISGHRSVSWYQQTPGQGLQFLFEYFSETQRNKGNFPGRFSGRQFSNSRSEMNVSTLELGDSALYLCASSLGLAGGPGANVLTFGAGSRLTVL.

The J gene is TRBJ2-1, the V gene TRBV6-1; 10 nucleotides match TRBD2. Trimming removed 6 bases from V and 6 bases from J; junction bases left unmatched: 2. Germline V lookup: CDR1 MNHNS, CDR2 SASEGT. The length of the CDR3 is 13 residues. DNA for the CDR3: TGTGCCAGCAGAATAGCGGGAGGCAATGAGCAGTTCTTC. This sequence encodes CASRIAGGNEQFF.

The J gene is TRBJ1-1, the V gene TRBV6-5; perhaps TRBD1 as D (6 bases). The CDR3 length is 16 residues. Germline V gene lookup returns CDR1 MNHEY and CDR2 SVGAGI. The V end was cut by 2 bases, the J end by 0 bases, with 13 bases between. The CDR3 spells CASSYHRAGMNTEAFF. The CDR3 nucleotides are TGTGCCAGCAGTTACCACAGGGCCGGAATGAACACTGAAGCTTTCTTT.